This TCR beta chain was recovered during a study of OX40 agonist ivuxolimab in advanced cancers. This clone was found once. Its antigen is unidentified. General study results and limits: Among the lowest levels of clonal expansion were found in partial responders at 0.1-3.0 mg/kg.

V was pared by 7 bases and J by 4 bases, with 14 bases of the junction left unmatched. The CDR3 runs 17 residues. Per the germline V gene, CDR1 is MNHEY and CDR2 is SMNVEV (reference sequence). Here immunoSEQ multiplex PCR was the method, and the copy in TCRdb shows in-frame clones only, minus some. The data hold 75,000 to 95,000 clones, with 85% to 90% observed a single time. The sequences come from CD4+ or CD8+ T cells sorted from blood, collected in a trial of the OX40 agonist ivuxolimab. The chain has TRBV27 and TRBJ1-1; 11 nucleotides agree with TRBD1. This clonotype originated in an adult with an advanced solid tumor such as melanoma, head and neck, liver or kidney cancer. In nucleotides, the CDR3 is TGTGCCAGCACCCCGGGCGGGACAGGGGGGGGATTCACTGAAGCTTTCTTT. Residues: CASTPGGTGGGFTEAFF.